This TCR beta chain originates from a study of post-analysis software for immune sequencing data. Unique molecular identifiers tagged the TCR beta cDNA libraries. TCRdb re-called the PCR reads with MiXCR, one entry per CDR3 protein. This sample has under 200,000 distinct CDR3 sequences; 30% to 45% occur once, and the top ten carry under 30%. A note on this clonotype: Its antigen is currently unknown.

Study-wide results and caveats: The study found TRBV5-6, TRBV5-1 and TRBV20-1 among about five TRBV segments more frequent in patients than controls.

The V end lost 1 base, the J end lost 1 base, and 12 bases lay between the germline ends. This CDR3 contains 15 residues. Germline loops: CDR1 DFQATT, CDR2 SNEGSKA (reference sequence). V is TRBV20-1 and J is TRBJ2-3, with D maybe TRBD2 (6 bases). The receptor was derived from a girl between 5 and 17 years old with multiple sclerosis. Sequenced material: blood, taken after autologous hematopoietic stem cell transplantation. CDR3 DNA sequence: TGCAGTGCTAGAGGAGGGGACTTCCGCACAGATACGCAGTATTTT. This gives the protein CSARGGDFRTDTQYF.